Listed below are T cell receptor beta chains from one sample, sequenced in a study of graft-versus-host responses after intestinal transplantation. The repertoire was sequenced with immunoSEQ multiplex PCR; TCRdb's copy has only in-frame clones and lacks some. The sample shows about 77,000 clones, about nine tenths of them seen only once. The material was PBMCs, obtained 98 days after intestinal transplantation. The receptors originated from a human patient who received an intestinal transplant, so some T cells may come from the graft donor. Both conserved end residues are part of each CDR3. The order of the fields is CDR3 protein, V gene, J gene, CDR3 length.

CDR3 protein: CASVRGTGEQYF
V gene: TRBV2
J gene: TRBJ2-7
CDR3 length: 12

CDR3 protein: CASSSPSSGYYQETQYF
V gene: TRBV28
J gene: TRBJ2-5
CDR3 length: 17

CDR3 protein: CSVRETDTSEQYF
V gene: TRBV29-1
J gene: TRBJ2-7
CDR3 length: 13

CDR3 protein: CASSQPGYTGELFF
V gene: TRBV14
J gene: TRBJ2-2
CDR3 length: 14

CDR3 protein: CASSIQKKDRFNSPLHF
V gene: TRBV21-1
J gene: TRBJ1-6
CDR3 length: 17

CDR3 protein: CASSYDITSEAQYF
V gene: TRBV6-5
J gene: TRBJ2-5
CDR3 length: 14

CDR3 protein: CSVVVWQARGEQYF
V gene: TRBV29-1
J gene: TRBJ2-7
CDR3 length: 14

CDR3 protein: CASLSYEQYF
V gene: TRBV2
J gene: TRBJ2-7
CDR3 length: 10

CDR3 protein: CASSMEQIYGYTF
V gene: TRBV19
J gene: TRBJ1-2
CDR3 length: 13

CDR3 protein: CASTLRRDSPSYEQYF
V gene: TRBV12-1
J gene: TRBJ2-7
CDR3 length: 16

CDR3 protein: CASSEGYYEQYF
V gene: TRBV6-5
J gene: TRBJ2-7
CDR3 length: 12

CDR3 protein: CASSEPSSIYEQYF
V gene: TRBV6-1
J gene: TRBJ2-7
CDR3 length: 14

CDR3 protein: CASSLSLTSGSIGSEQFF
V gene: TRBV7-2
J gene: TRBJ2-1
CDR3 length: 18

CDR3 protein: CASSDRNTEAFF
V gene: TRBV2
J gene: TRBJ1-1
CDR3 length: 12

CDR3 protein: CSASSGTQYF
V gene: TRBV20-1
J gene: TRBJ2-5
CDR3 length: 10

CDR3 protein: CASTDGPGEQYF
V gene: TRBV5-1
J gene: TRBJ2-7
CDR3 length: 12

CDR3 protein: CASSDAGGDNEQFF
V gene: TRBV25-1
J gene: TRBJ2-1
CDR3 length: 14

CDR3 protein: CASSHTTGGYDYGYTF
V gene: TRBV4-3
J gene: TRBJ1-2
CDR3 length: 16

CDR3 protein: CASTDRLNTEAFF
V gene: TRBV6-6
J gene: TRBJ1-1
CDR3 length: 13

CDR3 protein: CASSLGQTYEQYF
V gene: TRBV28
J gene: TRBJ2-7
CDR3 length: 13

CDR3 protein: CASRSGGAGFQPQHF
V gene: TRBV6-5
J gene: TRBJ1-5
CDR3 length: 15

CDR3 protein: CASSLGTGGYEQYF
V gene: TRBV11-2
J gene: TRBJ2-7
CDR3 length: 14

CDR3 protein: CASSEAGAWGYEQYF
V gene: TRBV6-1
J gene: TRBJ2-7
CDR3 length: 15

CDR3 protein: CASSGGGWETQYF
V gene: TRBV2
J gene: TRBJ2-5
CDR3 length: 13

CDR3 protein: CAWSPNGDYEQYF
V gene: TRBV30
J gene: TRBJ2-7
CDR3 length: 13

CDR3 protein: CSTEDNTEAFF
V gene: TRBV20-1
J gene: TRBJ1-1
CDR3 length: 11

CDR3 protein: CASSPRDSFYEQYF
V gene: TRBV6-6
J gene: TRBJ2-7
CDR3 length: 14

CDR3 protein: CASSGTSGRETQYF
V gene: TRBV13
J gene: TRBJ2-5
CDR3 length: 14

CDR3 protein: CASSLDRGLFYNSPLHF
V gene: TRBV27
J gene: TRBJ1-6
CDR3 length: 17

CDR3 protein: CASSYNRDSAAREQFF
V gene: TRBV21-1
J gene: TRBJ2-1
CDR3 length: 16

CDR3 protein: CASSEARGGRSYNEQFF
V gene: TRBV6-1
J gene: TRBJ2-1
CDR3 length: 17

CDR3 protein: CASSPGNTGELFF
V gene: TRBV6-4
J gene: TRBJ2-2
CDR3 length: 13

CDR3 protein: CASSPQGEPLHF
V gene: TRBV6-6
J gene: TRBJ1-6
CDR3 length: 12

CDR3 protein: CASSPRRGWRETQYF
V gene: TRBV19
J gene: TRBJ2-5
CDR3 length: 15

CDR3 protein: CASSAPAGLSGSPLHF
V gene: TRBV7-9
J gene: TRBJ1-6
CDR3 length: 16

CDR3 protein: CASSYGQISYNEQFF
V gene: TRBV6-5
J gene: TRBJ2-1
CDR3 length: 15

CDR3 protein: CASSLDLGLAGGVGTDTQYF
V gene: TRBV11-2
J gene: TRBJ2-3
CDR3 length: 20

CDR3 protein: CASSPYVDHTGELFF
V gene: TRBV7-2
J gene: TRBJ2-2
CDR3 length: 15

CDR3 protein: CATPTGGTGELFF
V gene: TRBV19
J gene: TRBJ2-2
CDR3 length: 13

CDR3 protein: CASSEQGSGLGPDTQYF
V gene: TRBV2
J gene: TRBJ2-3
CDR3 length: 17

CDR3 protein: CASSSGISASYEQYF
V gene: TRBV5-1
J gene: TRBJ2-7
CDR3 length: 15

CDR3 protein: CASSLGGYEQYF
V gene: TRBV5-1
J gene: TRBJ2-7
CDR3 length: 12

CDR3 protein: CASSGTGIDYTF
V gene: TRBV6-1
J gene: TRBJ1-2
CDR3 length: 12

CDR3 protein: CASSVTESTDTQYF
V gene: TRBV6-1
J gene: TRBJ2-3
CDR3 length: 14

CDR3 protein: CASSVGGKGTQYF
V gene: TRBV9
J gene: TRBJ2-5
CDR3 length: 13